This T cell receptor (beta chain) was found in a study of Ad26.COV2.S vaccination and SARS-CoV-2 variants. TCRdb's table, derived via immunoSEQ multiplex PCR, lists solely in-frame clones and lacks some. The sample lists around 320,000 clones; around 84% were seen once. Trimming pared 5 bases from V and 4 bases from J, leaving 9 bases between. Germline V gene sequence: CDR1 KGHSH, CDR2 LQKENI. CDR3 size: 13 residues. Treatment noted: some 20 received Ad26.COV2.S at low or high dose, single or two shots; a few received placebo; per-sample allocation not given. At day 63 after the first vaccine or placebo injection, samples were drawn. It was an adult aged 18-55 years in Boston who was the donor.

The chain recombines TRBV18 with TRBJ2-1; a possible D gene is TRBD1 (6 bases). The clonotype comes from a person aged 18-60 years who received the Ad26.COV2.S COVID-19 vaccine or a placebo. This material consisted of peripheral blood, taken in a trial of Ad26.COV2.S vaccine versus placebo. CDR3 in amino acids: CASSATGYNEQFF. The CDR3 region has the DNA TGTGCCAGCTCAGCCACAGGGTACAATGAGCAGTTCTTC.